Listed here are 30 T cell receptor beta chains from one sample, sequenced in a study of cytomegalovirus exposure and HLA in healthy donors. 60 Vbeta and 13 Jbeta primers were used in PCR. The protocol was immunoSEQ multiplex PCR, while the TCRdb copy is restricted to in-frame clones and leaves out a portion. This sample's table has 130,000 or so clones. The sample consisted of PBMCs. The receptor source for this set is a woman in her thirties or forties in good health and CMV-seronegative.

The chain employs TRBV18 and TRBJ1-4; a possible D gene is TRBD1 (5 bases). Germline values: CDR1 KGHSH, CDR2 LQKENI. This CDR3 is built from 16 residues. Trimming took off 5 bases at V and 4 bases at J, with 17 bases between the two ends. CDR3 DNA sequence: TGTGCCAGCTCAACCTCCGGGACTGGGGTTAATGAAAAACTGTTTTTT. Translating gives CASSTSGTGVNEKLFF. Looking up the rest from reference TRBV18 and TRBJ1-4 gives the full variable domain: NAGVMQNPRHLVRRRGQEARLRCSPMKGHSHVYWYRQLPEEGLKFMVYLQKENIIDESGMPKERFSAEFPKEGPSILRIQQVVRGDSAAYFCASSTSGTGVNEKLFFGSGTQLSVL.

The chain combines TRBV6-5 with TRBJ2-3, with 10 bases lining up with TRBD1. The germline CDR1 and CDR2 sequences are MNHEY and SVGAGI. The CDR3 covers 16 residues. Germline trimming cut 2 bases from V and 5 bases from J; bases unmatched to any gene: 7. CDR3 loop: CASSYDGDRGRDTQYF. The CDR3 DNA sequence: TGTGCCAGCAGTTACGACGGGGACAGGGGAAGAGATACGCAGTATTTT.

The chain carries TRBV29-1 and TRBJ1-2, with unresolved D. V lost 3 bases to trimming and J lost 5 bases, with 7 bases between them. Germline V gene lookup returns CDR1 SQVTM and CDR2 ANQGSEA. The CDR3 runs 11 residues. This chain's CDR3 is CSVDPIYGYTF. The CDR3 nucleotides are TGCAGCGTTGACCCTATTTATGGCTACACCTTC. The full variable domain, rest sourced from reference TRBV29-1 and TRBJ1-2, is SAVISQKPSRDICQRGTSLTIQCQVDSQVTMMFWYRQQPGQSLTLIATANQGSEATYESGFVIDKFPISRPNLTFSTLTVSNMSPEDSSIYLCSVDPIYGYTFGSGTRLTVV.

The chain is built from TRBV7-8 and TRBJ2-5, with D hard to call. The CDR3 extends over 11 amino acids. Germline V gene data show CDR1 as SGHVS and CDR2 as FQNEAQ. Between the trimmed V and J ends, which lost 5 bases and 2 bases, there was a span of 3 bases. CDR3: CASSLQETQYF. The CDR3 DNA sequence: TGTGCCAGCAGCCTACAAGAGACCCAGTACTTC.

This chain uses TRBV6-5 with TRBJ1-5; D gene ambiguous. This CDR3 comprises 13 residues. CDR1 is MNHEY, CDR2 SVGAGI, per germline. V lost 5 bases to trimming and J lost 4 bases, with 9 bases between them. CDR3 in amino acids: CASSLQLNQPQHF. The CDR3 region has the DNA TGTGCCAGCAGTCTACAACTAAATCAGCCCCAGCATTTT.

The rearrangement joins TRBV21-1 to TRBJ2-2; the D segment call TRBD1 is taken from the table without a DNA check. TRBV21-1 is labeled a pseudogene. The CDR3 extends over 19 amino acids. The CDR3 spells CASSKGGQGDHLNTGELFF. Written as DNA, the CDR3 is TGTGCCAGCAGCAAAGGGGGACAGGGGGATCATTTGAACACCGGGGAGCTGTTTTTT.

Turning to this clone: Compared with germline, one end of the junction differs, possibly owing to a read error. The chain links TRBV7-7 to TRBJ2-1, with 7 bases that match TRBD1. The CDR3 spans 15 residues. Germline assignment: CDR1 SSHAT and CDR2 FNYEAQ (reference sequence). The CDR3 nucleotides are TGTGCTAGCAGCCTCCGGGACAGCACTTTTAATGAGCAGTTCTTC. Translated, it gives CASSLRDSTFNEQFF. Combining the CDR3 with reference TRBV7-7 and TRBJ2-1 gives the whole variable domain GAGVSQSPRYKVTKRGQDVTLRCDPISSHATLYWYQQALGQGPEFLTYFNYEAQPDKSGLPSDRFSAERPEGSISTLTIQRTEQRDSAMYRCASSLRDSTFNEQFFGPGTRLTVL.

This chain joins TRBV6-1 and TRBJ2-2; 9 nucleotides line up with TRBD1. Germline assignment: CDR1 MNHNS and CDR2 SASEGT. The CDR3 sequence is 14 residues long. Trimming cost V 10 bases and J 7 bases; bases outside gene matches: 10. The DNA of the CDR3 is TGTGCCACCAGCCAGGGACAGGGACACGGGGAGCTGTTTTTT. This sequence encodes CATSQGQGHGELFF.

A remark on this clone: The conserved closing phenylalanine or tryptophan is absent in this CDR3, likely reflecting a read error. The limits of the CDR3 on the DNA are not certain, so only TCRdb's listed CDR3 is given. The J gene is TRBJ1-5, the V gene TRBV2; the D call in the table, TRBD1, was not verified against the DNA. The germline V gene has CDR1 SNHLY and CDR2 FYNNEI. The CDR3 is 12 residues long, ends included. The CDR3 loop reads CASSLDTSSNHL.

V is TRBV7-9 and J is TRBJ2-2; D may be TRBD2 (5 bases). There are 13 residues in the CDR3. CDR1 is SEHNR, CDR2 FQNEAQ, per germline (reference sequence). Trimming took off 4 bases at V and 6 bases at J, with 9 bases between the two ends. The CDR3 spells CASSSGLAGELFF. The CDR3 DNA reads as TGTGCCAGCAGCTCAGGACTGGCCGGGGAGCTGTTTTTT.

This CDR3 reads CASRRRGETQYF. The CDR3 DNA follows: TGTGCCAGCAGAAGAAGGGGAGAGACCCAGTACTTC. The chain employs TRBV6-1 and TRBJ2-5, with a tentative D call TRBD1 (5 bases). The CDR3 covers 12 residues. The germline CDR1 and CDR2 sequences are MNHNS and SASEGT. V gave up 6 bases and J gave up 4 bases, with 9 bases separating them.

The gene calls are TRBV5-4 and TRBJ1-2; 8 bases match TRBD1. The junction had 7 bases not matched to a gene; V was cut back by 4 bases and J by 5 bases. This CDR3 region has 14 residues. CDR1 and CDR2 from the germline V gene are SGHNT and YYREEE (reference sequence). The CDR3 spells CASSPPQGAYGYTF. CDR3 nucleotides: TGTGCCAGCAGCCCTCCCCAGGGGGCGTATGGCTACACCTTC.

The gene calls are TRBV11-3 and TRBJ1-1; D uncertain. The CDR3 has 13 amino acids. The germline V gene has CDR1 SGHNT and CDR2 YENEEA. V lost 5 bases, J lost 3 bases, and 10 bases lay in between. The CDR3 coding sequence is TGTGCCAGCAGCAGAAGACGGGACACTGAAGCTTTCTTT. Translation: CASSRRRDTEAFF.

The V and J genes are TRBV28 and TRBJ2-7; D gene uncertain. CDR1 is MDHEN, CDR2 SYDVKM, per germline. V gave up 3 bases and J gave up 1 base, with 16 bases separating them. This CDR3 spans 16 amino acids. The chain's CDR3 is CASSFDYTSGSYEQYF. In nucleotides, the CDR3 is TGTGCCAGCAGTTTCGATTACACCTCAGGATCCTACGAGCAGTACTTC. Drawing the rest from reference TRBV28 and TRBJ2-7, the complete variable domain is DVKVTQSSRYLVKRTGEKVFLECVQDMDHENMFWYRQDPGLGLRLIYFSYDVKMKEKGDIPEGYSVSREKKERFSLILESASTNQTSMYLCASSFDYTSGSYEQYFGPGTRLTVT.

The V call is TRBV9, the J call TRBJ2-2; D unresolved. Germline CDR1 and CDR2: SGDLS and YYNGEE. This CDR3 is 14 amino acids long. V lost 0 bases, J lost 6 bases, and 9 bases lay in between. The CDR3 bases are TGTGCCAGCAGCGTAGATTCCCGGTCCGGGGAGCTGTTTTTT. This codes for CASSVDSRSGELFF.

V is TRBV9 and J is TRBJ2-1; D is undetermined. Germline CDR1 SGDLS, CDR2 YYNGEE. The CDR3 is made up of 15 amino acids. With 2 bases removed from V and 10 bases from J, the gap between germline ends came to 19 bases. CDR3 loop: CASSVYPFESREQFF. Here the CDR3 DNA reads TGTGCCAGCAGCGTTTATCCCTTCGAAAGCCGGGAGCAGTTCTTC. The entire variable domain, with the rest obtained from reference TRBV9 and TRBJ2-1, is as follows: DSGVTQTPKHLITATGQRVTLRCSPRSGDLSVYWYQQSLDQGLQFLIQYYNGEERAKGNILERFSAQQFPDLHSELNLSSLELGDSALYFCASSVYPFESREQFFGPGTRLTVL.

The chain recombines TRBV11-2 with TRBJ2-7; D possibly corresponds to TRBD2 (5 bases). V lost 0 bases, J lost 3 bases, and 12 bases lay in between. Germline V gene sequence: CDR1 SGHAT, CDR2 FQNNGV. The CDR3 consists of 15 residues. CDR3 nucleotide sequence: TGTGCCAGCAGCTTAGATATGAGGGCCTTCTACGAGCAGTACTTC. Translated: CASSLDMRAFYEQYF.

The V gene is TRBV11-2, the J gene TRBJ2-5; D perhaps matches TRBD1 (6 bases). The CDR3 is made up of 12 amino acids. Germline-derived CDR1 and CDR2 are SGHAT and FQNNGV. V was clipped by 5 bases and J by 8 bases, with 12 bases between them. This CDR3 is CASSRQAYTQYF. The CDR3 DNA reads TGTGCCAGCAGCAGACAGGCATACACCCAGTACTTC.

The chain recombines TRBV2 with TRBJ1-2, with D maybe TRBD1 (5 bases). The V and J ends lost 2 bases and 7 bases respectively, with 14 bases between them. CDR3 length: 14 amino acids. Germline V lookup: CDR1 SNHLY, CDR2 FYNNEI. CDR3: CASSEPGVPSGYTF. The DNA of the CDR3 is TGTGCCAGCAGTGAACCGGGGGTCCCCAGTGGCTACACCTTC.

J is TRBJ1-1 and V is TRBV5-4; 7 positions match TRBD1. The CDR3 contains 18 residues. Per germline, CDR1 SGHNT and CDR2 YYREEE (reference sequence). The J segment lost 1 base and the V segment lost 0 bases, leaving 12 bases of the junction unmatched. As DNA, the CDR3 is TGTGCCAGCAGCTTGGGCGGACAGGCCGCGCTCAAGAACACTGAAGCTTTCTTT. It translates to CASSLGGQAALKNTEAFF.

The rearrangement links TRBV5-1 to TRBJ2-3; D is ambiguous. Trimming removed 0 bases at V and 0 bases at J, with 11 bases between. CDR1 is SGHRS and CDR2 is YFSETQ in the germline V gene. The CDR3 length is 16 residues. CDR3 protein: CASSLGLSRSTDTQYF. The CDR3 region has the DNA TGCGCCAGCAGCTTGGGACTGTCCAGAAGCACAGATACGCAGTATTTT.

The CDR3 here is CASSSDPGRPYEQYF. CDR3 DNA sequence: TGTGCCAGCAGCTCTGATCCGGGGAGGCCCTACGAGCAGTACTTC. The chain employs TRBV7-2 and TRBJ2-7, with D possibly being TRBD2 (6 bases). Germline V gene lookup returns CDR1 SGHTA and CDR2 FQGNSA. CDR3 length: 15 residues. The V and J ends lost 4 bases and 2 bases respectively, with 15 bases between them.

CDR3 DNA sequence: TGTGCCAGCAGTCAGGGGCTGATGAACACTGAAGCTTTCTTT. Residues: CASSQGLMNTEAFF. This chain joins TRBV7-9 and TRBJ1-1; possibly TRBD1 for D (6 bases). Trimming left V 6 bases short and J 0 bases short, with 11 bases between. This CDR3 comprises 14 residues. The germline V gene encodes CDR1 SEHNR and CDR2 FQNEAQ (reference sequence).

The rearrangement joins TRBV11-2 to TRBJ2-1; tentative D call: TRBD2 (6 bases). V lost 4 bases, J lost 16 bases, and 20 bases lay in between. The germline CDR1 and CDR2 sequences are SGHAT and FQNNGV. CDR3 size: 13 residues. DNA of the CDR3: TGTGCCAGCAGCTCCCCCGGCCGGGGGTCGGGATTCTTC. Its protein is CASSSPGRGSGFF.

The CDR3 here is CASSLARTSGGPTYEQYV. Here the CDR3 DNA reads TGTGCCAGCAGCTTAGCAAGGACTAGCGGGGGCCCCACCTACGAGCAGTACGTC. J is TRBJ2-7 and V is TRBV7-8, with TRBD2 identical over 13 bases. V was pared by 0 bases and J by 2 bases, with 7 bases of the junction left unmatched. CDR1 SGHVS and CDR2 FQNEAQ come from the germline V gene. The CDR3 sequence is 18 residues long.

V is TRBV2 and J is TRBJ2-3, with 8 bases that match TRBD1. Per the germline V gene, CDR1 is SNHLY and CDR2 is FYNNEI. Germline trimming cut 11 bases from V and 4 bases from J; bases unmatched to any gene: 8. The CDR3 has 13 amino acids. CDR3 nucleotides: TGTGCCGGTTTGGACAGGGCCCCAGATACGCAGTATTTT. It is translated as CAGLDRAPDTQYF.

The chain has TRBV14 and TRBJ2-3, with D perhaps matching TRBD2 (7 bases). With 4 bases removed from V and 3 bases from J, the gap between germline ends came to 20 bases. Germline CDR1 is SGHDN and CDR2 is FVKESK. The CDR3 totals 17 residues. CDR3 DNA: TGTGCCAGCAGCCGATGGCCCGGAGGGGGAGGGACAGATACGCAGTATTTT. Translated, it gives CASSRWPGGGGTDTQYF. The variable domain in full, with the rest retrieved from reference TRBV14 and TRBJ2-3, is EAGVTQFPSHSVIEKGQTVTLRCDPISGHDNLYWYRRVMGKEIKFLLHFVKESKQDESGMPNNRFLAERTGGTYSTLKVQPAELEDSGVYFCASSRWPGGGGTDTQYFGPGTRLTVL.

The chain has TRBV11-2 and TRBJ1-1; D call uncertain. CDR3 length: 14 residues. CDR1 and CDR2 (germline): SGHAT, FQNNGV. The V end was cut by 0 bases, the J end by 4 bases, with 9 bases between. The CDR3 loop is CASSLEHPVTEAFF. In DNA form, the CDR3 reads TGTGCCAGCAGCTTAGAGCATCCGGTCACTGAAGCTTTCTTT.

V is TRBV27 and J is TRBJ2-5; 7 bases are a match to TRBD1. Germline CDR1 reads MNHEY; CDR2 reads SMNVEV (reference sequence). This CDR3 is built from 16 residues. The junction had 12 bases not matched to a gene; V was cut back by 5 bases and J by 3 bases. The CDR3 nucleotides read TGTGCCAGCAGTCGACGGGACAGCACCAATAAAGAGACCCAGTACTTC. Protein: CASSRRDSTNKETQYF.

The chain employs TRBV19 and TRBJ2-4; maybe TRBD2 (5 bases). This CDR3 is 13 amino acids long. V gave up 0 bases and J gave up 8 bases, with 8 bases separating them. Germline lookup yields CDR1 LNHDA and CDR2 SQIVND (reference sequence). DNA of the CDR3: TGTGCCAGTAGTATAGAACCCGGGGACATTCAGTACTTC. Amino acids: CASSIEPGDIQYF.